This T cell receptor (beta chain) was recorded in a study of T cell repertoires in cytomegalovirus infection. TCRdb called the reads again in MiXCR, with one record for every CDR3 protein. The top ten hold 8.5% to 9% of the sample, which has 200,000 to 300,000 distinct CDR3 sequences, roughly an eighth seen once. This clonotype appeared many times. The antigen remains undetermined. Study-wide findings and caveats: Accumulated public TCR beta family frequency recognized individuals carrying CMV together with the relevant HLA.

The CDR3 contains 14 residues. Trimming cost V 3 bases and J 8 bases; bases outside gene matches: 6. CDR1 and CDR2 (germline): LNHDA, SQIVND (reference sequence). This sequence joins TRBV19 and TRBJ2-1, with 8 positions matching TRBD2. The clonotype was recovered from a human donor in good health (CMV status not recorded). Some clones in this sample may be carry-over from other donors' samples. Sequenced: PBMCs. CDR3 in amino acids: CASSIGGLVDEQFF. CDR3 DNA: TGTGCCAGTAGTATCGGGGGACTAGTGGATGAGCAGTTCTTC.